This T cell receptor (delta chain) emerged from a study of γδ T cells in repeated Plasmodium falciparum infection. Across the whole study: Malian children with intense seasonal malaria exposure were compared with matched Australian children. Four controlled malaria infections with P. falciparum NF54 spanned about 640 days. Timepoints: baseline, immediately before selected infections, and 21 days after every infection. Whole-study findings and limits: Compared with Australian children, Malian Vdelta2-negative repertoires seemed more clonal, less diverse, less shared.

Bulk repertoires came from Vgamma9/Vdelta2+ or Vdelta2-negative gammadelta T cells flow-sorted from PBMC. Germline V gene data show CDR1 as TSWWSYY and CDR2 as QGS. CDR3 size: 16 residues. This clone was recorded at least ten times. Its antigen is unidentified. The TCRdb record carries a much larger clone's protein, which differs from this DNA's translation at residue 14; a read error is the likely cause, and the protein listed here is the DNA translation. TCRdb re-called the multiplex PCR reads with CATT. The sample lists approximately 90,000 delta-chain clones, 0.75% to 1% occurring once. The V call is TRDV1, the J call TRDJ1, with D tentatively TRDD1 (5 bases). Sequences were obtained from gamma-delta T cells from blood. This receptor was obtained from a pool of human donors (malaria-infected and uninfected, not separated). CDR3 DNA sequence: TGTGCTCTTGGGGAAGAAGAAATCTCTCTTACCGATAAACCCATCTTT. It yields the protein CALGEEEISLTDKPIF.